These 10 T cell receptor beta chains originate from one sample sequenced in a study of response to subunit inactivated influenza vaccine. TCRdb used MiXCR to reprocess the RT-PCR reads, holding one entry per CDR3 protein. This table has 500,000 or so distinct CDR3 sequences, about 10% appearing once. Here the sequenced sample was PBMCs from blood, taken 40 to 50 days after vaccination. The receptors come from a man aged 45-65 years who received an inactivated influenza vaccine.

The chain carries TRBV7-6 and TRBJ2-1, with 10 bases fitting TRBD2. J lost 7 bases, V lost 3 bases, and 6 bases had no gene match. There are 15 residues in the CDR3. In germline, CDR1 is SGHVS, CDR2 FNYEAQ. DNA of the CDR3: TGTGCCAGCAGCTTCCCCCTAGCGGGAGATAATGAGCAGTTCTTC. It is translated as CASSFPLAGDNEQFF.

The table lists this clonotype with a few counts. The rearrangement uses TRBV7-6 and TRBJ2-3; the D is unclear. The length of the CDR3 is 13 residues. CDR1 and CDR2 (germline): SGHVS, FNYEAQ. V was cut by 5 bases and J by 6 bases, with 12 bases left in between. CDR3 nucleotide sequence: TGTGCCAGCAGCGTGGGAACCAAGGATACGCAGTATTTT. This sequence encodes CASSVGTKDTQYF.

The chain uses TRBV3-1 and TRBJ2-7; D is unclear. This CDR3 region has 13 residues. Germline V gene lookup returns CDR1 LGHDT and CDR2 YNNKEL (reference sequence). V was clipped by 1 base and J by 6 bases, with 10 bases between them. The CDR3 DNA is TGTGCCAGCAGCCAAGTCAACTGGGGCGAGCAGTACTTC. Its translation: CASSQVNWGEQYF.

This clonotype appeared a few times. The J gene is TRBJ2-2, the V gene TRBV24-1; weak D call: TRBD1 (6 bases). V lost 4 bases to trimming and J lost 4 bases, with 15 bases between them. The germline CDR1 and CDR2 sequences are KGHDR and SFDVKD. CDR3 length: 16 residues. This CDR3 reads CATSDGTPKGTGELFF. The CDR3 region has the DNA TGTGCCACCAGTGACGGGACACCAAAGGGCACCGGGGAGCTGTTTTTT.

The rearrangement uses TRBV25-1 and TRBJ2-7, with 7 bases fitting TRBD2. V gave up 4 bases and J gave up 4 bases; unmatched junction bases: 4. CDR3 length: 13 residues. Germline loops: CDR1 MGHDK, CDR2 SYGVNS. CDR3 in amino acids: CASSGSGGYEQYF. The CDR3 DNA reads as TGTGCCAGCAGTGGGTCGGGGGGTTACGAGCAGTACTTC.

The chain combines TRBV4-3 with TRBJ2-7; no definite D call. The CDR3 has 14 residues. The germline V gene encodes CDR1 LGHNA and CDR2 YSLEER. Trimming took off 3 bases at V and 0 bases at J, with 9 bases between the two ends. The CDR3 here is CASSQIGNSYEQYF. The CDR3 coding sequence is TGCGCCAGCAGCCAGATAGGGAACTCCTACGAGCAGTACTTC.

The J gene is TRBJ2-3, the V gene TRBV20-1, with 7 bases identical to TRBD2. V trimming: 0 bases; J trimming: 5 bases; junction bases outside the gene matches: 8. The germline CDR1 and CDR2 sequences are DFQATT and SNEGSKA (reference sequence). The CDR3 runs to 15 residues. CDR3 bases: TGCAGTGCTAGAGAGGTAGCGGGCCCGGGAGATACGCAGTATTTT. Translating gives CSAREVAGPGDTQYF.

This clonotype was counted between two and nine times. The chain combines TRBV10-3 with TRBJ1-1, with 8 bases that match TRBD1. The CDR3 loop spans 14 amino acids. Germline CDR1 reads ENHRY; CDR2 reads SYGVKD. Trimming cost V 6 bases and J 0 bases; bases outside gene matches: 3. As DNA, the CDR3 is TGTGCCATCAGGGGGGACAGGCTGAACACTGAAGCTTTCTTT. Protein sequence: CAIRGDRLNTEAFF.

To note about this clonotype: A much more abundant neighbour one base away suggests this may be a read error. The chain is built from TRBV12-3 or TRBV12-4 and TRBJ2-7; 7 positions match TRBD1. This CDR3 is 15 amino acids long. CDR3 sequence: CPSSKGTAFAYEQYF. The DNA of the CDR3 is TGTCCCAGCAGTAAAGGGACAGCCTTCGCCTACGAGCAGTACTTC.

This clonotype was seen a few times. This chain links TRBV6-6 with TRBJ2-2, with a weak D call TRBD1 (5 bases). Germline V gene data show CDR1 as MNHNY and CDR2 as SVGAGI (reference sequence). The CDR3 runs to 13 residues. Trimming stripped 4 bases from V and 7 bases from J, with 10 bases between. The CDR3, as DNA: TGTGCCAGCAGTTGGGGCTTGCTCGGGGAGCTGTTTTTT. Encoded protein: CASSWGLLGELFF.